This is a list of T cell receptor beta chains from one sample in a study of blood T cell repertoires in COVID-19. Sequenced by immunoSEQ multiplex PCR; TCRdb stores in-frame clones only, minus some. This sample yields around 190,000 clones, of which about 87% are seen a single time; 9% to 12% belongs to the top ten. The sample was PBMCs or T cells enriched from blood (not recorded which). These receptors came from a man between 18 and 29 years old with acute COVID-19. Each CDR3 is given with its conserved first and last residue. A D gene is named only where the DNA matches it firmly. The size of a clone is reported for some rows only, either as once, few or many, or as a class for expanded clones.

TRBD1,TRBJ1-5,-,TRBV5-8,TGTGCCAGCAGCTCCCAGGGGGCGAAGCAGCCCCAGCATTTT,CASSSQGAKQPQHF
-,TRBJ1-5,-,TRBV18,TGTGCCAGCTCACCACCCGGAGGAGCCCGACATTTT,CASSPPGGARHF
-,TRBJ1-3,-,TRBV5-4,TGTGCCAGCAGCTTGGGAGTCGAGTCCGGAAACACCATATATTTT,CASSLGVESGNTIYF
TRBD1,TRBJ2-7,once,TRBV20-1,TGCAGTGCTAGTGGGGTGGACAGGTTAAGGTCCTACGAGCAGTACTTC,CSASGVDRLRSYEQYF
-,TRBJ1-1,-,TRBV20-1,TGCAGTGCCCTGCCCGGGGTTGAAGCTTTCTTT,CSALPGVEAFF
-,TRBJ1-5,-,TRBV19,TGTGCCAGTAGCCCCATTGAGGGATTCAATCAGCCCCAGCATTTT,CASSPIEGFNQPQHF
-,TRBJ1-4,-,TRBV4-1,TGCGCCAGCAGCCAGATCGACAGGCTCCCCTCTAATGAAAAACTGTTTTTT,CASSQIDRLPSNEKLFF
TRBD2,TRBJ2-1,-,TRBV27,TGTGCCAGCAGTCCTGGGACTAGCGGGAGTAGAAATGAGCAGTTCTTC,CASSPGTSGSRNEQFF
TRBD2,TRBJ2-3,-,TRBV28,TGTGCCAGCAGTTTAGGTCCTAGCGGGAGGGCCGTGGGCACAGATACGCAGTATTTT,CASSLGPSGRAVGTDTQYF
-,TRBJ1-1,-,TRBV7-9,TGTGCCAGCAGCTTAGGCAGTGAAGCTTTCTTT,CASSLGSEAFF
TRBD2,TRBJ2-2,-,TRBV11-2,TGTGCCAGCAGCCTGGGACTAGCGGATAGGAACACCGGGGAGCTGTTTTTT,CASSLGLADRNTGELFF
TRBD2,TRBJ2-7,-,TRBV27,TGTGCCAGCAGTTTATTCTCTAGCGGTTACGAGCAGTACTTC,CASSLFSSGYEQYF
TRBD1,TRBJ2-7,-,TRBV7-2,TGTGCCAGCAGCGACAGGGCGTACGAGCAGTACTTC,CASSDRAYEQYF
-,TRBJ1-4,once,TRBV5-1,TGCGCCAGTCAGCCCGATATCACAGGGAACGAAAAACTGTTTTTT,CASQPDITGNEKLFF
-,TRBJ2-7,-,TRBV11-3,TGTGCCAGCAGCTTAAGACCGGGCTACGAGCAGTACTTC,CASSLRPGYEQYF
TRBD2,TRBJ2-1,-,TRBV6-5,TGTGCCAGCAGTTATAGCCTAGCGGGTCATAATGAGCAGTTCTTC,CASSYSLAGHNEQFF
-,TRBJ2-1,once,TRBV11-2,TGTGCCAGCAGCTTGGACAGCAATGAGCAGTTCTTC,CASSLDSNEQFF
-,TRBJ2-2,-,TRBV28,TGTGCCAGCAGTTTGCCCAGGGACACCGGGGAGCTGTTTTTT,CASSLPRDTGELFF
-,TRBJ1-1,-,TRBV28,TGTGCCAGCATTTCCAACGGGAACACTGAAGCTTTCTTT,CASISNGNTEAFF
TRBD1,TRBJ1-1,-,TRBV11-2,TGTGCCAGCAGCTTAGGGTCGGGACAGGGGTTTTCCCTGGCTTTCTTT,CASSLGSGQGFSLAFF
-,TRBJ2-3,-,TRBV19,TGTGCCAGTAGTTTTGCGGGCTCAGATACGCAGTATTTT,CASSFAGSDTQYF
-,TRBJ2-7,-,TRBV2,TGTGCCAGCAGGTCCCTCGACTTATACGAGCAGTACTTC,CASRSLDLYEQYF
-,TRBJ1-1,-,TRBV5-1,TGCGCCAGCAGCCCGACAGGTAAGAACACTGAAGCTTTCTTT,CASSPTGKNTEAFF
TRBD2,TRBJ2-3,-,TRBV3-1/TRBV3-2,TGTGCCAGCAGCCATCTAAGCGGGAGGGCCACAGATACGCAGTATTTT,CASSHLSGRATDTQYF
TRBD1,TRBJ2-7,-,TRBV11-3,TGTGCCAGCAGCCCGATGGACAGGGAATACGAGCAGTACTTC,CASSPMDREYEQYF
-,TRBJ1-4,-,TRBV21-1,TGTGCCACCGAGGACAGGGAACATGAAAAACTGTTTTTT,CATEDREHEKLFF
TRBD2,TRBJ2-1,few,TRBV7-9,TGTGCCAGCAGCTTGCCCGGACTAGCGCTCCTCAATGAGCAGTTCTTC,CASSLPGLALLNEQFF
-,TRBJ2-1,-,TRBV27,TGTGCCAGCATCTCGGGTTCACGCTACAATGAGCAGTTCTTC,CASISGSRYNEQFF
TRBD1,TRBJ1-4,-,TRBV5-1,TGCGCCAGCAGCTCAACAGGGGTTGATGAAAAACTGTTTTTT,CASSSTGVDEKLFF
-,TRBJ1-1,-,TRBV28,TGTGCCAGCAGTTGGAGGGGTGTCCCTGAAGCTTTCTTT,CASSWRGVPEAFF
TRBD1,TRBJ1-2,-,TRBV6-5,TGTGCCAGCAGTTTCACAGGGGGCCGGGGCTATGGCTACACCTTC,CASSFTGGRGYGYTF
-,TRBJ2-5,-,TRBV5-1,TGCGCCAGCAGCTTGGGCATTAGCCAAGAGACCCAGTACTTC,CASSLGISQETQYF
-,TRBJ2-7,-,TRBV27,TGTGCCAGCAGTTTCAACTCTTTAGGGGCCTACGAGCAGTACTTC,CASSFNSLGAYEQYF
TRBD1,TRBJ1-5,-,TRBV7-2,TGTGCCAGCAGCTGGGGGACAGGGTCGAATCAGCCCCAGCATTTT,CASSWGTGSNQPQHF
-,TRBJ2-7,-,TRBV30,TGTGCCTGGACTGCAGGGCAGGGCGTCGACGAGCAGTACTTC,CAWTAGQGVDEQYF
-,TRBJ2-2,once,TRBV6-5,TGTGCCAGCAGTACAGGGGAGGCCGGGGAGCTGTTTTTT,CASSTGEAGELFF
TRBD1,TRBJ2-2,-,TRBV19,TGTGCCAGTAGTTGGACAGGGACCGGGGAGCTGTTTTTT,CASSWTGTGELFF
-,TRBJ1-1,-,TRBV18,TGTGCCAGCTCATCGACAGGTGAGAACACTGAAGCTTTCTTT,CASSSTGENTEAFF